The 8 T cell receptor beta chains listed next were all sequenced from one sample in a study of T cell responses to AZD1222 COVID-19 vaccine. Assay used: immunoSEQ multiplex PCR; TCRdb lists only in-frame clones, some missing. The table has about 120,000 clones, about 94% seen once. The specimen comprised peripheral blood, sampled 28 days after the second AZD1222 dose. These receptors all stem from an adult who received the AZD1222 COVID-19 vaccine.

The chain is built from TRBV5-1 and TRBJ2-1, with 11 bases aligning to TRBD2. The CDR3 spans 16 residues. V dropped 5 bases and J dropped 6; count of bases not matched to a gene: 10. From germline, CDR1 is SGHRS and CDR2 YFSETQ. The CDR3 DNA reads TGCGCCAGCAGTCAAACTAGCGGGGGTTTAATCAATGAGCAGTTCTTC. It is translated as CASSQTSGGLINEQFF.

V and J are TRBV6-1 and TRBJ2-7, with D possibly matching TRBD1 (5 bases). V lost 2 bases to trimming and J lost 0 bases, with 20 bases between them. Germline CDR1 reads MNHNS; CDR2 reads SASEGT. This CDR3 has 18 amino acids. CDR3 amino acids: CASSEFIWGQGSSYEQYF. Here the CDR3 DNA reads TGTGCCAGCAGTGAATTTATTTGGGGCCAGGGCAGCTCCTACGAGCAGTACTTC.

The chain has TRBV2 and TRBJ1-6; D uncertain. The CDR3 runs to 17 residues. The V and J ends lost 2 bases and 0 bases respectively, with 11 bases between them. The germline CDR1 and CDR2 sequences are SNHLY and FYNNEI. The chain's CDR3 is CASSELWLSSYNSPLHF. CDR3 nucleotide sequence: TGTGCCAGCAGTGAATTGTGGTTGAGCTCCTATAATTCACCCCTCCACTTT.

CDR3 in DNA: TGTGCCAGCAGCTTTGGACTCGGACAGGGGACTGAAAAACTGTTTTTT. This codes for CASSFGLGQGTEKLFF. V and J are TRBV5-4 and TRBJ1-4; TRBD1 aligns across 9 bases. The CDR3 length is 16 residues. Germline CDR1 is SGHNT and CDR2 is YYREEE (reference sequence). Losses at the gene ends were 2 bases for V and 7 bases for J; bases not matched to a gene: 9.

V gene TRBV11-3 combines with J gene TRBJ1-1, with 7 bases aligning to TRBD1. The germline V gene encodes CDR1 SGHNT and CDR2 YENEEA. The V segment lost 3 bases and the J segment 0 bases; nucleotides outside the gene matches: 7. The CDR3 totals 16 residues. The CDR3 nucleotides are TGTGCCAGCAGCTTGACGGGACAGACTATGAACACTGAAGCTTTCTTT. This encodes CASSLTGQTMNTEAFF.

About this clone: This sample includes further DNA sequences coding for the same CDR3. The J gene is TRBJ2-7, the V gene TRBV3-1 (or the pseudogene TRBV3-2); D perhaps matches TRBD1 (5 bases). V was pared by 4 bases and J by 4 bases, with 11 bases between. The CDR3 has 13 amino acids. In germline, CDR1 is LGHDT, CDR2 YNNKEL (reference sequence). Here the CDR3 reads CASSLRGAYEQYF. In DNA form, the CDR3 reads TGTGCCAGCAGCCTAAGGGGCGCGTACGAGCAGTACTTC.

The chain is built from TRBV6-1 and TRBJ2-1; TRBD2 matches at 10 bases. After removal of 2 bases from V and 7 bases from J, the junction contained 11 bases not matched to a gene. This CDR3 contains 17 residues. Per the germline V gene, CDR1 is MNHNS and CDR2 is SASEGT. CDR3 DNA: TGTGCCAGCAGTGAAACCCCAAGCGGGGGGGCAGGTAATGAGCAGTTCTTC. Translating it yields CASSETPSGGAGNEQFF.

The J gene is TRBJ1-1, the V gene TRBV30; D is uncertain. The V and J ends lost 1 base and 3 bases respectively, with 9 bases between them. CDR3 length equals 13 residues. Germline CDR1 GTSNPN, CDR2 SVGIG (reference sequence). The CDR3 coding sequence is TGTGCCTGGAGTGAGGGATCCCACACTGAAGCTTTCTTT. The encoded protein is CAWSEGSHTEAFF.